Below, 18 T cell receptor beta chains from the same sample are listed, as sequenced in a study of human CD8 memory T cell subsets. UMI-labeled 5' RACE was used, and it produced the TCR beta libraries. Following a re-call of the 5' RACE reads, TCRdb has one entry per CDR3 protein and lacks DNA. The sample holds some 4,100 distinct CDR3 sequences. The sample consisted of CD8+ effector memory T cells (TEM) sorted from PBMCs. Regarding subset: effector memory CD8 T cells, CCR7- CD45RO+ CD95+. Source of these receptors: a human donor in good health.

The chain uses TRBV27 and TRBJ1-1. The CDR3 consists of 13 residues. CDR1 is MNHEY, CDR2 SMNVEV, per germline (reference sequence). This chain's CDR3 is CASSFLWSAEAFF.

By frequency, this clonotype registers medium-sized. This sequence joins TRBV10-1 and TRBJ1-1. This CDR3 is 14 amino acids long. Per germline, CDR1 WNHNN and CDR2 SYGVQD (reference sequence). The CDR3 loop is CASSESGPGTEAFF.

The CDR3 spells CASSPGPTSGGYNEQFF. The chain joins TRBV3-1 to TRBJ2-1; lacking DNA, the TRBD2 call made by TCRdb goes unchecked. This CDR3 comprises 17 residues. CDR1 is LGHDT and CDR2 is YNNKEL in the germline V gene (reference sequence).

The genes are TRBV9 and TRBJ2-1. The CDR3 runs 15 residues. CDR1 and CDR2 (germline): SGDLS, YYNGEE. The CDR3 region is CASSVGRSSYNEQFF.

The CDR3 here is CASSFLYGASLGEQYF. The chain has TRBV7-9 and TRBJ2-7; TCRdb indicates TRBD1, and absent DNA this call remains unverified. The CDR3 loop spans 16 amino acids. Looked up from germline, CDR1 is SEHNR and CDR2 is FQNEAQ (reference sequence).

This clonotype ranks as medium-sized (0.01 to 0.1%) in terms of frequency. This chain joins TRBV10-1 and TRBJ2-7; the TCRdb D gene call, TRBD1, has no DNA to confirm it. Germline lookup yields CDR1 WNHNN and CDR2 SYGVQD (reference sequence). The CDR3 extends over 16 amino acids. CDR3 region: CASSEFRDPVSYEQYF.

The V and J genes are TRBV27 and TRBJ2-1; TCRdb proposes TRBD2, but this gene call is untestable without DNA. Germline loops: CDR1 MNHEY, CDR2 SMNVEV (reference sequence). The CDR3 consists of 16 residues. Here the CDR3 reads CASSLWGLGSYNEQFF.

This chain joins TRBV6-1 and TRBJ2-2; TCRdb gives TRBD2 as the D gene, but with no DNA this cannot be confirmed. This CDR3 is built from 14 residues. Germline-derived CDR1 and CDR2 are MNHNS and SASEGT. CDR3 loop: CASRLSEETGELFF.

The gene calls are TRBV20-1 and TRBJ2-5; TCRdb selects TRBD2, and the lack of DNA leaves this call unchecked. CDR3 size: 16 residues. From germline, CDR1 is DFQATT and CDR2 SNEGSKA (reference sequence). CDR3 region: CSASFVLAGEGETQYF.

The chain carries TRBV15 and TRBJ2-7; TCRdb's D gene call, TRBD1, goes unchecked for lack of DNA. The CDR3 length is 14 residues. From germline, CDR1 is LNHNV and CDR2 YYDKDF (reference sequence). The CDR3 region is CATSRDSEGSEQYF.

This chain uses TRBV27 with TRBJ2-3; TCRdb returns TRBD1, unconfirmable since there is no DNA. The CDR3 has 14 amino acids. Per the germline V gene, CDR1 is MNHEY and CDR2 is SMNVEV (reference sequence). CDR3 region: CASGWDGRTDTQYF.

In terms of frequency, this clonotype is medium-sized. The genes are TRBV21-1 and TRBJ1-1; absent DNA, TCRdb's TRBD1 call cannot be checked. TRBV21-1 corresponds to a pseudogene. This CDR3 has 13 amino acids. The CDR3 sequence: CASSWGALTEAFF.

This chain joins TRBV30 and TRBJ2-3; TCRdb lists TRBD1, though no DNA is available to test this call. CDR1 GTSNPN and CDR2 SVGIG come from the germline V gene (reference sequence). This CDR3 is 13 amino acids long. The CDR3 reads CACPGQGAGTQYF.

The chain carries TRBV30 and TRBJ1-1; TCRdb's D call of TRBD1 is untestable without DNA. The CDR3 is 13 residues long. The germline gives CDR1 GTSNPN, CDR2 SVGIG (reference sequence). This chain's CDR3 is CAWRTGGLTEAFF.

The rearrangement uses TRBV6-5 and TRBJ2-2; there is no DNA to check the TCRdb D call of TRBD1. The length of the CDR3 is 16 residues. Germline lookup yields CDR1 MNHEY and CDR2 SVGAGI. The CDR3 sequence is CASHDGGTLYTGELFF.

CDR3 amino acids: CASSLVASHYGYTF. The chain employs TRBV7-9 and TRBJ1-2. The CDR3 sequence is 14 residues long. Per germline, CDR1 SEHNR and CDR2 FQNEAQ (reference sequence).

V and J are TRBV4-3 and TRBJ1-1; TCRdb calls TRBD1, which cannot be checked without DNA. CDR1 and CDR2 (germline): LGHNA, YSLEER. The CDR3 is 15 amino acids. The CDR3: CASSQVRDGGTEAFF.

The CDR3 here is CASTLGDSEETQYF. The rearrangement uses TRBV2 and TRBJ2-5; the TRBD2 assignment by TCRdb is unverifiable without DNA. CDR1 is SNHLY and CDR2 is FYNNEI in the germline V gene. The CDR3 runs to 14 residues.